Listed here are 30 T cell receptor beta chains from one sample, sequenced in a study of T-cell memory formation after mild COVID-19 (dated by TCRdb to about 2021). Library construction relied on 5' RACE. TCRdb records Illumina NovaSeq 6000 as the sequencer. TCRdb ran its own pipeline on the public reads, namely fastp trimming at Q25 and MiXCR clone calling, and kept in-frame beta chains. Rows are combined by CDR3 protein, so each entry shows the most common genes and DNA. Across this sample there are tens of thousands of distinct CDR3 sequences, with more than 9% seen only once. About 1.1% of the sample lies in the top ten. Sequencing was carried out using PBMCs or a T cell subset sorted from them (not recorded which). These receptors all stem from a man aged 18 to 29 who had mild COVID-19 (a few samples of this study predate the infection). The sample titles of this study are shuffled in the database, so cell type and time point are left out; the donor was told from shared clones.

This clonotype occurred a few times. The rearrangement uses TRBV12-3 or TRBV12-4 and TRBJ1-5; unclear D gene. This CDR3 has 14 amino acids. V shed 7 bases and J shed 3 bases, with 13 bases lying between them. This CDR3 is CASTPGETNQPQHF. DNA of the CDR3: TGTGCCAGCACCCCGGGAGAGACCAATCAGCCCCAGCATTTT.

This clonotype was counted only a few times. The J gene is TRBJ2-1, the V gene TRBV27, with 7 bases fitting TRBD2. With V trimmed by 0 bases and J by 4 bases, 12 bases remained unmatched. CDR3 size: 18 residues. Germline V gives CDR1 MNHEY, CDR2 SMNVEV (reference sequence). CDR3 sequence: CASSLSVPSGYLYNEQFF. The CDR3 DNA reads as TGTGCCAGCAGTTTATCGGTGCCTAGCGGATATCTATACAATGAGCAGTTCTTC.

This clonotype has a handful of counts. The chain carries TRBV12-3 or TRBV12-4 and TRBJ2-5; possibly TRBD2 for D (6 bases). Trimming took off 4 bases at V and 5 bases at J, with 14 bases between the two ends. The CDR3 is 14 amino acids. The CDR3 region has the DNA TGTGCCAGCAGTTGGGGGGATGGGTGGGAGACCCAGTACTTC. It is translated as CASSWGDGWETQYF.

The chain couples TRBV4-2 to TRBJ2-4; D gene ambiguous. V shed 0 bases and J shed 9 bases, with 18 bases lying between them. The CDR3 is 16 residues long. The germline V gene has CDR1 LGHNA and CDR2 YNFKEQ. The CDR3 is CASSQDRHPGGGIQYF. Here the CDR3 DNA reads TGTGCCAGCAGCCAAGATAGACACCCTGGTGGTGGCATTCAGTACTTC.

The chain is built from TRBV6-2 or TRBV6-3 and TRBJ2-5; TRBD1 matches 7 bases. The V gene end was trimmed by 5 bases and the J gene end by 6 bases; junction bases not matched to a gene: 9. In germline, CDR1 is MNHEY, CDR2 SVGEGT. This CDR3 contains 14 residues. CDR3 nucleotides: TGTGCCAGCAGTACCCGGACAGGACCCAAGACCCAGTACTTC. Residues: CASSTRTGPKTQYF.

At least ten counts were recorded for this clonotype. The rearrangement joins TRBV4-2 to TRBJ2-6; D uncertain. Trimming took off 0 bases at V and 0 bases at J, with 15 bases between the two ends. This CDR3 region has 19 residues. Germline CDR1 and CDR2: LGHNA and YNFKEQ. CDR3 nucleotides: TGTGCCAGCAGCCAAGACTGGGTGAAGCCTTACTCTGGGGCCAACGTCCTGACTTTC. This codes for CASSQDWVKPYSGANVLTF.

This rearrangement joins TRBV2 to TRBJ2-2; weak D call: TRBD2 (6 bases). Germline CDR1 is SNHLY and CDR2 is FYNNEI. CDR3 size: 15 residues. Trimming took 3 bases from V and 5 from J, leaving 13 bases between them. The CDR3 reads CASSEVGGRTGELFF. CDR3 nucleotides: TGTGCCAGCAGTGAGGTGGGGGGACGAACCGGGGAGCTGTTTTTT.

Here the CDR3 DNA reads TGCAGTGCTACTGTAGGACAGGGGCTCAATCAGCCCCAGCATTTT. Protein: CSATVGQGLNQPQHF. The rearrangement links TRBV20-1 to TRBJ1-5, with 9 bases fitting TRBD1. The V gene end was trimmed by 4 bases and the J gene end by 3 bases; junction bases not matched to a gene: 7. The CDR3 runs 15 residues. Germline lookup yields CDR1 DFQATT and CDR2 SNEGSKA (reference sequence).

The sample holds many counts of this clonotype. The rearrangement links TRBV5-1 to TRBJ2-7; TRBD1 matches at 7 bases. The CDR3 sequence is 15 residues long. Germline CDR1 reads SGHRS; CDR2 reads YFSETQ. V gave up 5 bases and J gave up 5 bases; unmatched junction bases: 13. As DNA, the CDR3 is TGCGCCAGCAGTAGCGACTCGACAGGGTGGGACGAGCAGTACTTC. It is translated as CASSSDSTGWDEQYF.

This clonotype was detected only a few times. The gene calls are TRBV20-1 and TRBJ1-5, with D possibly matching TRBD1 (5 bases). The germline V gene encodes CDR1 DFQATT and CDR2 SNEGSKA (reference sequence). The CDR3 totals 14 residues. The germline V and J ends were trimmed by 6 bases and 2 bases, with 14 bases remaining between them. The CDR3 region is CSALLGGGNQPQHF. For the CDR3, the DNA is TGCAGTGCCCTACTAGGAGGGGGCAATCAGCCCCAGCATTTT.

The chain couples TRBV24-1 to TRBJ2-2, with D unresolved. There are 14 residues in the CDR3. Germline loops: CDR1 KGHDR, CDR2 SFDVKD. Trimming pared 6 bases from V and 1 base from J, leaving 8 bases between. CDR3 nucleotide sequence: TGTGCCACCAGTCCCCGCGGGAACACCGGGGAGCTGTTTTTT. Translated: CATSPRGNTGELFF.

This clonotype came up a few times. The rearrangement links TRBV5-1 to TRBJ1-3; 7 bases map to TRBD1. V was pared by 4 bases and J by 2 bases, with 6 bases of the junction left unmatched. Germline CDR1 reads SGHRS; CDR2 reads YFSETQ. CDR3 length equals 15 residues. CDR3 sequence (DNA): TGCGCCAGCAGCACAAGGACAGGCGCTGGAAACACCATATATTTT. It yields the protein CASSTRTGAGNTIYF.

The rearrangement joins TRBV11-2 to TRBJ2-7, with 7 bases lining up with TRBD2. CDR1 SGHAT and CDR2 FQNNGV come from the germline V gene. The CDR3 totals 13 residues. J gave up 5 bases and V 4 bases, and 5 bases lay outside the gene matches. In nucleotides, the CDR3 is TGTGCCAGCAGCTCCTGGGGGGGGGACGAGCAGTACGTC. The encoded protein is CASSSWGGDEQYV.

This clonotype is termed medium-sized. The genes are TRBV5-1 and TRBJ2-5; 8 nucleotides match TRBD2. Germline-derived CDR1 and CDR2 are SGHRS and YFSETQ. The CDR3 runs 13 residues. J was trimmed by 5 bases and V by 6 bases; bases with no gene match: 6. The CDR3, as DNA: TGCGCCAGCATTCCTAGCGGGTCGGAGACCCAGTACTTC. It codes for CASIPSGSETQYF. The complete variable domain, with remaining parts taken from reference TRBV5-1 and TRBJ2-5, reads KAGVTQTPRYLIKTRGQQVTLSCSPISGHRSVSWYQQTPGQGLQFLFEYFSETQRNKGNFPGRFSGRQFSNSRSEMNVSTLELGDSALYLCASIPSGSETQYFGPGTRLLVL.

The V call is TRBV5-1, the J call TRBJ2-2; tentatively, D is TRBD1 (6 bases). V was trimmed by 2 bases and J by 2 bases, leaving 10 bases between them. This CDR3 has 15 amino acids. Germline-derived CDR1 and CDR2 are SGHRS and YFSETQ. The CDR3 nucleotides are TGCGCCAGCAGCTTCACCAGGGGAAACACCGGGGAGCTGTTTTTT. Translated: CASSFTRGNTGELFF.

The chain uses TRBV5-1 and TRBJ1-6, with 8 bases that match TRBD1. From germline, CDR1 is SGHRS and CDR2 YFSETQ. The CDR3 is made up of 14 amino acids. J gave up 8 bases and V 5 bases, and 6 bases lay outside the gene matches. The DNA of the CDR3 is TGCGCCAGCAGATCGGACAGGGAATATTCACCCCTCCACTTT. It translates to CASRSDREYSPLHF.

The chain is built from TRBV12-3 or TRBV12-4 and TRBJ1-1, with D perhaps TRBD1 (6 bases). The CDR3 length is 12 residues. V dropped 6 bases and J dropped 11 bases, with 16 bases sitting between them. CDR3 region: CASSFQGREAFF. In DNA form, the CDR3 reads TGTGCCAGCAGCTTTCAGGGGAGGGAGGCTTTCTTT.

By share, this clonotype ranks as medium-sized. This CDR3 reads CSVRDSGGEKLFF. In DNA form, the CDR3 reads TGCAGCGTTAGGGACAGCGGAGGTGAAAAACTGTTTTTT. The rearrangement links TRBV29-1 to TRBJ1-4; 7 nucleotides agree with TRBD1. The CDR3 contains 13 residues. The trim removed 5 bases at V and 7 bases at J, leaving 7 bases unmatched. CDR1 is SQVTM and CDR2 is ANQGSEA in the germline V gene.

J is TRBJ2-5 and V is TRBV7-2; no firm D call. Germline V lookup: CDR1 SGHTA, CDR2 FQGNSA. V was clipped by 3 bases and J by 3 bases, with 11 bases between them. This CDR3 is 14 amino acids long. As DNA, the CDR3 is TGTGCCAGCAGCTTGATGTGGCTCAAAGAGACCCAGTACTTC. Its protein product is CASSLMWLKETQYF.

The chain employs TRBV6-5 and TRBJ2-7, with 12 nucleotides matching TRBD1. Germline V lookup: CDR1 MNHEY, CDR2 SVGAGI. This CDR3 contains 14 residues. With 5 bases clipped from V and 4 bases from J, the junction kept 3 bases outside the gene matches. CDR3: CASSLGQGAYEQYV. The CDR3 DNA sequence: TGTGCCAGCAGTCTGGGACAGGGGGCATACGAGCAGTACGTC.

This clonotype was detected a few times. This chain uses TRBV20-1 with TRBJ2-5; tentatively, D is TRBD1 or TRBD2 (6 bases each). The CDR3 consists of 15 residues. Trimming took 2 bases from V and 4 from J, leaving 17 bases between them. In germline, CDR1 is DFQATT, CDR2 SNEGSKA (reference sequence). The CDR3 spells CSARLGGLWGETQYF. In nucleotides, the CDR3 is TGCAGTGCTAGACTTGGGGGGCTCTGGGGAGAGACCCAGTACTTC.

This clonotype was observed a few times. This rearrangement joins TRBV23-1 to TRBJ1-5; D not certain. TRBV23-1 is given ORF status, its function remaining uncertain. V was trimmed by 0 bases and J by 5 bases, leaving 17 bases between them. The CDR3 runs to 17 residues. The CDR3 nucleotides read TGCGCCAGCAGTCAATCAAGTCCTGGGGATGGCCATCAGCCCCAGCATTTT. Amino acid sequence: CASSQSSPGDGHQPQHF.

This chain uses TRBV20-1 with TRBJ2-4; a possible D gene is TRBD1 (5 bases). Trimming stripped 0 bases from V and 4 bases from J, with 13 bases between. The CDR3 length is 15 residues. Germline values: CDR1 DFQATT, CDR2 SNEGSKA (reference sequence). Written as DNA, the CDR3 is TGCAGTGCTAGAGATCTGGAGACAGCTAAAAACATTCAGTACTTC. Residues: CSARDLETAKNIQYF.

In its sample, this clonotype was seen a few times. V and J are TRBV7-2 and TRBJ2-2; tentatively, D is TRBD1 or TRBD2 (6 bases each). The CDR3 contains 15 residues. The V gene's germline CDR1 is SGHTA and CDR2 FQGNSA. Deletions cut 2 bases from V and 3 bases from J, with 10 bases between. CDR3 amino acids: CASSLRGLDTGELFF. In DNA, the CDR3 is TGTGCCAGCAGCTTACGGGGGCTAGACACCGGGGAGCTGTTTTTT.

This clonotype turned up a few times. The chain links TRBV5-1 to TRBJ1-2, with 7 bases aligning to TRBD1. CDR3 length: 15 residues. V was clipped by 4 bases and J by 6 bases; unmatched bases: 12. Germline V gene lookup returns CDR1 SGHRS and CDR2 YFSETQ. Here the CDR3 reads CASSPGGPARDGYTF. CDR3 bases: TGCGCCAGCAGCCCAGGGGGACCGGCAAGGGATGGCTACACCTTC.

The CDR3 loop is CSVAGTGGEKLFF. The CDR3 region has the DNA TGCAGCGTTGCCGGGACAGGGGGAGAAAAACTGTTTTTT. The V and J genes are TRBV29-1 and TRBJ1-4, with 11 bases lining up with TRBD1. The CDR3 runs to 13 residues. The trim removed 4 bases at V and 8 bases at J, leaving 3 bases unmatched. CDR1 is SQVTM and CDR2 is ANQGSEA in the germline V gene.

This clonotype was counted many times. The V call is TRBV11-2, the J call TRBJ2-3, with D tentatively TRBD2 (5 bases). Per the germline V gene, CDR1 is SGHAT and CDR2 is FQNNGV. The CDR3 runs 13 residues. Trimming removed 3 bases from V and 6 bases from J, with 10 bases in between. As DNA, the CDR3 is TGTGCCAGCAGCTTTTCCGAGGGCGATACGCAGTATTTT. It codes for CASSFSEGDTQYF.

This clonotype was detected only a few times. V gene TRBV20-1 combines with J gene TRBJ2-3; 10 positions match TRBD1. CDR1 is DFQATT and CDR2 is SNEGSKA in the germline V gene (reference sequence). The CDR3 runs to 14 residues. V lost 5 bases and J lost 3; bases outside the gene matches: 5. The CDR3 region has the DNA TGCAGTGCTCCGGACAGGGGGATAACAGATACGCAGTATTTT. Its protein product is CSAPDRGITDTQYF.

CDR3 sequence: CASSQGTTSGGYNEQFF. The CDR3 nucleotides read TGCGCCAGCAGCCAAGGAACGACTAGCGGGGGTTACAATGAGCAGTTCTTC. The chain joins TRBV4-1 to TRBJ2-1; 12 bases agree with TRBD2. The V and J ends lost 1 base and 4 bases, in that order; junction bases with no gene match: 5. Germline values: CDR1 MGHRA, CDR2 YSYEKL. The CDR3 covers 17 residues.

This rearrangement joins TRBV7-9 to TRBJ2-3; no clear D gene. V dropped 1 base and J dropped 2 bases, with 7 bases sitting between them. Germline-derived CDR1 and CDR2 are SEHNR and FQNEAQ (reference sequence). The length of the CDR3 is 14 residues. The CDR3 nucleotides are TGTGCCAGCAGCTTAGGGCTAAACACAGATACGCAGTATTTT. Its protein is CASSLGLNTDTQYF.